This passage covers 4 T cell receptor beta chains from one sample sequenced in a study of T cells in Graves' hyperthyroidism and ophthalmopathy. Amplification of TCR beta CDR3 regions was performed using RNA transcripts as template. Carried out on the TCR CDR3, a first-round RT-PCR used the HTBI primer set. TCRdb passed the multiplex PCR reads through MiXCR, listing each CDR3 protein once. The repertoire holds fewer than 650,000 distinct CDR3 sequences, with around 15% as singletons. The specimen sequenced was blood. All receptors derive from a woman between 40 and 55 years old with Graves' hyperthyroidism.

This clonotype was recorded at least ten times. The chain carries TRBV7-9 and TRBJ2-1; the D is unclear. The CDR3 is 14 residues long. V dropped 7 bases and J dropped 5 bases, with 15 bases sitting between them. Per germline, CDR1 SEHNR and CDR2 FQNEAQ (reference sequence). The CDR3 spells CASTWKSVDNEQFF. Here the CDR3 DNA reads TGTGCCAGCACCTGGAAGAGCGTGGACAATGAGCAGTTCTTC.

This clonotype was detected many times. The chain uses TRBV2 and TRBJ2-2, with 14 bases matching TRBD2. CDR1 and CDR2 (germline): SNHLY, FYNNEI. V lost 3 bases and J lost 6; bases outside the gene matches: 3. The CDR3 totals 16 residues. This chain's CDR3 is CASSETSGRASGELFF. In nucleotides, the CDR3 is TGTGCCAGCAGTGAGACTAGCGGGAGGGCCTCCGGGGAGCTGTTTTTT.

In this sample, this clonotype turned up many times. The genes are TRBV6-2 or TRBV6-3 and TRBJ2-7; 10 nucleotides agree with TRBD2. The ends lost 4 bases at V and 0 bases at J; junction bases unmatched: 6. This CDR3 region has 16 residues. Per germline, CDR1 MNHEY and CDR2 SVGEGT. In DNA form, the CDR3 reads TGTGCCAGCAGTTCCACGACTAGCGGGTTCTCCTACGAGCAGTACTTC. As protein: CASSSTTSGFSYEQYF.

Many counts were recorded for this clonotype. The chain joins TRBV7-9 to TRBJ2-7; 10 bases map to TRBD1. Trimming took 5 bases from V and 7 from J; bases not matched to a gene: 5. The germline V gene has CDR1 SEHNR and CDR2 FQNEAQ (reference sequence). This CDR3 comprises 13 residues. The CDR3 coding sequence is TGTGCCAGCAGCCGGACAGGGGGAGGGGAGCAGTACTTC. It encodes CASSRTGGGEQYF.